This T cell receptor (beta chain) was identified during a study of OX40 agonist ivuxolimab in advanced cancers. Notes on the study in general: Clonal expansion among partial responders at 0.1-3.0 mg/kg ranked near the lowest.

Germline CDR1 and CDR2: MDHEN and SYDVKM. Trimming removed 2 bases from V and 2 bases from J; junction bases left unmatched: 3. The CDR3 totals 15 residues. As for this clone: Its antigen is as yet unknown.

Produced via immunoSEQ multiplex PCR; TCRdb's table is partial and in-frame only. Of some 40,000 clones in the sample, about 89% were seen once. Enrollment shut out patients with autoimmune disease history or systemic immunosuppression. This TCR was recovered from an adult with an advanced solid tumor such as melanoma, head and neck, liver or kidney cancer. V gene TRBV28 combines with J gene TRBJ2-4, with TRBD2 matching over 7 bases. This sample comprised CD4+ or CD8+ T cells sorted from blood, obtained in a trial of the OX40 agonist ivuxolimab. The CDR3 bases are TGTGCCAGCAGTTTAAGGGGACTAACCAAAAACATTCAGTACTTC. Translating it yields CASSLRGLTKNIQYF.